These 11 T cell receptor beta chains originate from one sample sequenced in a study of cytomegalovirus exposure and HLA in healthy donors. PCR was performed using 60 Vbeta and 13 Jbeta primers. Some clones are missing from TCRdb's copy, which holds only in-frame ones; the method was immunoSEQ multiplex PCR. The sample holds some 200,000 clones; around four fifths are singletons and the top ten take 1.6%. Sequencing was performed on PBMCs. Source of these receptors: a man aged 50 to 59 in good health and CMV-seronegative.

The J gene is TRBJ2-7, the V gene TRBV2, with 9 bases identical to TRBD1. The CDR3 length is 15 residues. CDR1 is SNHLY and CDR2 is FYNNEI in the germline V gene. The trim removed 6 bases at V and 5 bases at J, leaving 11 bases unmatched. The CDR3 DNA sequence: TGTGCCAGCAGCCGGCCCCGGACAGGGGCAGACGAGCAGTACTTC. Translation: CASSRPRTGADEQYF.

The chain joins TRBV6-4 to TRBJ1-6; D perhaps matches TRBD1 (5 bases). CDR3 length: 15 amino acids. CDR1 and CDR2 from the germline V gene are MRHNA and SNTAGT. V was pared by 0 bases and J by 7 bases, with 10 bases between. The CDR3 region has the DNA TGTGCCAGCAGTGACTCGGGGGGGAGGAATTCACCCCTCCACTTT. This gives the protein CASSDSGGRNSPLHF.

This chain uses TRBV30 with TRBJ2-1; 8 bases are a match to TRBD2. The junction had 1 base not matched to a gene; V was cut back by 0 bases and J by 6 bases. This CDR3 is built from 13 residues. Germline CDR1 and CDR2: GTSNPN and SVGIG (reference sequence). The CDR3 here is CAWSVAGANEQFF. The CDR3 DNA sequence: TGTGCCTGGAGTGTAGCGGGAGCCAATGAGCAGTTCTTC.

This sequence joins TRBV6-1 and TRBJ2-5; D remains ambiguous. In germline, CDR1 is MNHNS, CDR2 SASEGT. This CDR3 has 13 residues. The V gene lost 8 bases and the J gene lost 2 bases, with 12 bases spanning the gap. DNA for the CDR3: TGTGCCAGCGGGCGAGAGAGTCAAGAGACCCAGTACTTC. This sequence encodes CASGRESQETQYF.

The CDR3 bases are TGTGCTAGTGGTTTGAAGGGAGGGGATGAGCAGTTCTTC. Its protein product is CASGLKGGDEQFF. The rearrangement links TRBV12-5 to TRBJ2-1, with 7 bases that match TRBD2. The CDR3 extends over 13 amino acids. Germline loops: CDR1 LGHNT, CDR2 FRNRAP. The junction had 3 bases not matched to a gene; V was cut back by 2 bases and J by 8 bases.

V gene TRBV28 combines with J gene TRBJ1-3, with 7 bases identical to TRBD1. V shed 4 bases, J shed 2 bases, and the junction held 5 bases outside the gene matches. This CDR3 comprises 15 residues. CDR1 and CDR2 from the germline V gene are MDHEN and SYDVKM. CDR3 in amino acids: CASSYQQGTGNTIYF. The CDR3 DNA is TGTGCCAGCAGTTACCAACAGGGGACTGGAAACACCATATATTTT.

The chain combines TRBV10-3 with TRBJ2-3, with a tentative D call TRBD2 (5 bases). Deletions cut 5 bases from V and 0 bases from J, with 9 bases between. Germline V gene lookup returns CDR1 ENHRY and CDR2 SYGVKD. CDR3 length: 14 residues. CDR3 nucleotide sequence: TGTGCCATCAGTTGGCGGACTAGCACAGATACGCAGTATTTT. Translating gives CAISWRTSTDTQYF.

The V and J genes are TRBV4-1 and TRBJ1-1; TRBD1 might be the D (6 bases). CDR1 is MGHRA, CDR2 YSYEKL, per germline. The CDR3 consists of 14 residues. V was trimmed by 5 bases and J by 1 base, leaving 11 bases between them. The CDR3 here is CASSRGGTNTEAFF. The DNA for the CDR3 is TGCGCCAGCAGCAGAGGGGGAACGAACACTGAAGCTTTCTTT.

This chain connects TRBV2 to TRBJ1-1; TRBD1 might be the D (6 bases). From germline, CDR1 is SNHLY and CDR2 FYNNEI. The CDR3 extends over 15 amino acids. Trimming removed 2 bases at V and 10 bases at J, with 20 bases between. CDR3 in DNA: TGTGCCAGCAGTGAACGGGACACCGTTCCTGCAGGAGCTTTCTTT. This gives the protein CASSERDTVPAGAFF. Full variable domain (missing parts from reference TRBV2 and TRBJ1-1): EPEVTQTPSHQVTQMGQEVILRCVPISNHLYFYWYRQILGQKVEFLVSFYNNEISEKSEIFDDQFSVERPDGSNFTLKIRSTKLEDSAMYFCASSERDTVPAGAFFGQGTRLTVV.

The genes are TRBV5-1 and TRBJ2-7; maybe TRBD2 (5 bases). Trimming shortened V by 4 bases and J by 7 bases, and 18 bases separated the two germline ends. Germline lookup yields CDR1 SGHRS and CDR2 YFSETQ. This CDR3 comprises 14 residues. CDR3 in amino acids: CASSISGSTREQYF. In DNA, the CDR3 is TGCGCCAGCAGCATCTCGGGATCCACGAGGGAGCAGTACTTC.

The sample holds a few counts of this clone. V and J are TRBV6-8 and TRBJ1-4, with D perhaps TRBD1 (5 bases). Germline values: CDR1 MNHGY, CDR2 SAAAGT. This CDR3 is built from 14 residues. Trimming took 6 bases from V and 7 from J, leaving 15 bases between them. CDR3 in amino acids: CASSPHGRGEKLFF. Written as DNA, the CDR3 is TGTGCCAGCAGCCCACACGGTAGGGGTGAAAAACTGTTTTTT.